This T cell receptor beta chain was documented in a study of early T cells in non-severe SARS-CoV-2 infection. This clonotype was counted ten times or more. TCRdb itself ran the 5' RACE reads through MiXCR, one entry per CDR3 protein. The data show 55,000 to 80,000 distinct CDR3 sequences, 10% to 15% seen once. The V end was cut by 4 bases, the J end by 4 bases, with 18 bases between. CDR1 is MDHEN and CDR2 is SYDVKM in the germline V gene. The length of the CDR3 is 16 residues. This sequence originates from an adult who was a healthcare worker with PCR-confirmed SARS-CoV-2 infection or an uninfected control (not recorded which). The chain joins TRBV28 to TRBJ2-3; D gene unclear. The input for sequencing was whole blood, taken at baseline. Here the CDR3 DNA reads TGTGCCAGCAGTTCCATGGGAACCGACTGGGCAGATACGCAGTATTTT. Translation: CASSSMGTDWADTQYF.